The rows below give T cell receptor beta chains drawn from one sample of a study of blood T cell repertoires in COVID-19. Clones were read by immunoSEQ multiplex PCR, and TCRdb kept only the in-frame ones, dropping some. The table shows 200,000 to 250,000 clones, with around 80% occurring only once. Sequenced sample: peripheral blood. These receptor sequences come from a human donor in a cohort sampled during active COVID-19. Both conserved end residues are part of each CDR3.

V: TRBV7-2; J: TRBJ2-1; CDR3: CASSLGENSYNEQFF
V: TRBV12-3/TRBV12-4; J: TRBJ2-7; CDR3: CASSPISGYEQYF
V: TRBV7-2; J: TRBJ2-3; CDR3: CASSPRAGGTDTQYF
V: TRBV6-6; J: TRBJ2-7; CDR3: CASRSGDRQSYEQYF
V: TRBV30; J: TRBJ2-5; CDR3: CASDRVNTQYF
V: TRBV2; J: TRBJ2-7; CDR3: CASSEGGYEQYF
V: TRBV28; J: TRBJ2-7; CDR3: CASRTETGGSYEQYF
V: TRBV7-9; J: TRBJ2-2; CDR3: CASSLLGQANTGELFF
V: TRBV7-2; J: TRBJ2-2; CDR3: CASSPGLADTGELFF
V: TRBV15; J: TRBJ1-5; CDR3: CATSRGDRGYNQPQHF
V: TRBV18; J: TRBJ2-7; CDR3: CASQAGLSYEQYF
V: TRBV30; J: TRBJ1-1; CDR3: CAGDREKTAFF
V: TRBV12-5; J: TRBJ1-1; CDR3: CASGLGQNTEAFF
V: TRBV18; J: TRBJ2-6; CDR3: CASSRTGFSGANVLTF
V: TRBV4-1; J: TRBJ2-2; CDR3: CASSQSAASGNTGELFF